The clone carrying this TCR beta chain came up once. This entry comes from a study of blood T cell repertoires in COVID-19. In the source study's methods: How many nucleated cells were present was estimated from reference gene primer amplification. Here immunoSEQ multiplex PCR was the method, and the copy in TCRdb shows in-frame clones only, minus some. From that table come the V and J calls and clone size; the DNA was used to work out D and trimming. The data contain 450,000 to 500,000 clones, around 90% of them seen just once; the ten biggest clones take up roughly 0.72%. The CDR3 length is 14 residues. V lost 7 bases to trimming and J lost 4 bases, with 19 bases between them. Germline V CDR1 and CDR2: GTSNPN, SVGIG (reference sequence).

This TCR was sampled from a woman aged 18-29 years who had recovered from COVID-19. Sequencing was done on a sample of PBMCs or T cells enriched from blood (not recorded which). The J gene is TRBJ1-2, the V gene TRBV30; possible D gene TRBD1, 6 bases. In nucleotides, the CDR3 is TGTGCCTCCAAAGGACAGACCATTGTCTATGGCTACACCTTC. Encoded protein: CASKGQTIVYGYTF.